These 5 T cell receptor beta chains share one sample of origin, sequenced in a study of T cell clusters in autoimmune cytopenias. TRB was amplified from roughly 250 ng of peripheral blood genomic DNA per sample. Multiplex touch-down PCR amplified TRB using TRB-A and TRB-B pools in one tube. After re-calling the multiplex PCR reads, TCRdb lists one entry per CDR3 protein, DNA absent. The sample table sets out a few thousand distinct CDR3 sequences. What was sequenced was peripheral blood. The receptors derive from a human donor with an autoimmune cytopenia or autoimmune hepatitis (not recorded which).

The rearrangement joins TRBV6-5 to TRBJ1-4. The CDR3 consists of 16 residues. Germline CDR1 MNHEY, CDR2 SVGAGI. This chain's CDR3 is CASSYSTVSGREKLFF.

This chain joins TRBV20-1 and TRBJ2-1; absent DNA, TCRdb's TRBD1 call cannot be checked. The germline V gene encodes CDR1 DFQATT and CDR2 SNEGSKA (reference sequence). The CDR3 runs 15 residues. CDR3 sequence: CSARDQGGKFGEQFF.

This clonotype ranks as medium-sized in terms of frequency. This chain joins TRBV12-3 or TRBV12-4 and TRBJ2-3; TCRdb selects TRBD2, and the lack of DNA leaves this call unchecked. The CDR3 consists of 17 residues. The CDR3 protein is CASSQRSSSGPRDTQYF.

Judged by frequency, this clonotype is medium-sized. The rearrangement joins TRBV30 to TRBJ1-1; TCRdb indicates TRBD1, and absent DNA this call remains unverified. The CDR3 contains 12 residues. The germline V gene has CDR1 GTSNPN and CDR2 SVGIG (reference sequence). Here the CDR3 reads CAWSTARVGAFF.

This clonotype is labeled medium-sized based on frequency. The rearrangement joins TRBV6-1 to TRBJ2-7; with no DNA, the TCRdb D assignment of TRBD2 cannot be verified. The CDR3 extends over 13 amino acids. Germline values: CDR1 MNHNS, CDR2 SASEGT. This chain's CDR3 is CASTKDYSYEQYF.